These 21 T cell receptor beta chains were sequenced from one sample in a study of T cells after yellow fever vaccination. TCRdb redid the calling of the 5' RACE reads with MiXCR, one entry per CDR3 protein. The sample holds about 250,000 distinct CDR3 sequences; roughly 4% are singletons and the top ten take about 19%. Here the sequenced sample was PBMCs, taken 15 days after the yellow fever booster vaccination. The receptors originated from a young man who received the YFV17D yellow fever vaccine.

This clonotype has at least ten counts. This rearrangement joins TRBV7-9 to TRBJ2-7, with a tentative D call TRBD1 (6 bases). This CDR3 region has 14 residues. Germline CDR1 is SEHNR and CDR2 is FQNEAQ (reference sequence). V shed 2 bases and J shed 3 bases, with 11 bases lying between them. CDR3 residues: CASSLRPGDYEQYF. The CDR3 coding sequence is TGTGCCAGCAGCTTACGTCCAGGGGACTACGAGCAGTACTTC.

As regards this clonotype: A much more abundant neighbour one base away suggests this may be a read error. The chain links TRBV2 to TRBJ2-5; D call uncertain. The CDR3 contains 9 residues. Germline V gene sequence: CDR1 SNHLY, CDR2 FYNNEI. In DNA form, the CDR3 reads TGTGCCATCGGAGAGTCCCAGTACTTC. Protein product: CAIGESQYF.

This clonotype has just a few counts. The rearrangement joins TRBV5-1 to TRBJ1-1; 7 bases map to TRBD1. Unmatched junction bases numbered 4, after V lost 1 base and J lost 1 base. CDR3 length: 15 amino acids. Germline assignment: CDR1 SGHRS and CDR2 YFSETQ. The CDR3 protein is CASSLFGTENTEAFF. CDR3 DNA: TGCGCCAGCAGCTTGTTCGGGACAGAGAACACTGAAGCTTTCTTT. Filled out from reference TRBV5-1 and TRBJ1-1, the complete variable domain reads KAGVTQTPRYLIKTRGQQVTLSCSPISGHRSVSWYQQTPGQGLQFLFEYFSETQRNKGNFPGRFSGRQFSNSRSEMNVSTLELGDSALYLCASSLFGTENTEAFFGQGTRLTVV.

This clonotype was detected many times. CDR3: CASSLDEGGSYNSPLHF. The DNA of the CDR3 is TGCGCCAGCAGCTTGGATGAGGGTGGGTCCTATAATTCACCCCTCCACTTT. The chain is built from TRBV5-1 and TRBJ1-6; the D is unclear. V shed 0 bases and J shed 1 base, with 11 bases lying between them. Germline lookup yields CDR1 SGHRS and CDR2 YFSETQ. This CDR3 contains 17 residues.

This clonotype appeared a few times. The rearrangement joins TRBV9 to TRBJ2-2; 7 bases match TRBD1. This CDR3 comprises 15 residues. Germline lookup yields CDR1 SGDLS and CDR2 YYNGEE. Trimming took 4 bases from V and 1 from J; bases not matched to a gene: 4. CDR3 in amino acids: CASSIWDRNTGELFF. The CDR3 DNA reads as TGTGCCAGCAGCATATGGGACAGGAACACCGGGGAGCTGTTTTTT.

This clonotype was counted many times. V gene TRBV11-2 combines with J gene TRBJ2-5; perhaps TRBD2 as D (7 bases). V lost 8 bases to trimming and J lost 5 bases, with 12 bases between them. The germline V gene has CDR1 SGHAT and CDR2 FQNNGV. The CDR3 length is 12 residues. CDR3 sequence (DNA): TGTGCCAGCCTGGGGGGGGGCGAGACCCAGTACTTC. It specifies CASLGGGETQYF.

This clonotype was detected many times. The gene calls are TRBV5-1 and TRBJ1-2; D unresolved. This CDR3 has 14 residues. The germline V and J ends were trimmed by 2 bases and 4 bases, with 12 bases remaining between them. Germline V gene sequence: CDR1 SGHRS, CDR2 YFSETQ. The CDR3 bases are TGCGCCAGCAGCTTTCAATCGGACCCCTATGGCTACACCTTC. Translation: CASSFQSDPYGYTF.

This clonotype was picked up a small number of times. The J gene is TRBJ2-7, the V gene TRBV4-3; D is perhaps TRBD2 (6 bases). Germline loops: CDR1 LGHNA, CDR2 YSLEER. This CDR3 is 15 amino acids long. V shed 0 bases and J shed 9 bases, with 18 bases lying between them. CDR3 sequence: CASSQDQGPVGGQYF. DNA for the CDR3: TGCGCCAGCAGCCAAGACCAGGGTCCAGTCGGGGGGCAGTACTTC.

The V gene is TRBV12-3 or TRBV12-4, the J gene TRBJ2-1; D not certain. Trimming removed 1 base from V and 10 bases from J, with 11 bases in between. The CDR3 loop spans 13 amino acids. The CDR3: CASSLGWGREQFF. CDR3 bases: TGTGCCAGCAGTTTAGGGTGGGGAAGGGAGCAGTTCTTC.

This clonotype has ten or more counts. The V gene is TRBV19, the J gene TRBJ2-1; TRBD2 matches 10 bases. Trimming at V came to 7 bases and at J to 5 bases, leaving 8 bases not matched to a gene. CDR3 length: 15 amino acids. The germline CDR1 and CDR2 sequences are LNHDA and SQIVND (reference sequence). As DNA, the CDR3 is TGTGCCAGTAACGTATTAGCGGGGGGAAACAATGAGCAGTTCTTC. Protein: CASNVLAGGNNEQFF.

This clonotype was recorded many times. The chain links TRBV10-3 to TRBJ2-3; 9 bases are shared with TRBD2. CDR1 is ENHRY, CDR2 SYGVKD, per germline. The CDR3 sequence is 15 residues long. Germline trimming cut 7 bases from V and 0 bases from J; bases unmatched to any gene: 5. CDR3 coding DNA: TGTGCCATCACCAGAAGCGGGGGGAGCACAGATACGCAGTATTTT. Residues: CAITRSGGSTDTQYF.

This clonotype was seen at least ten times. CDR3 DNA sequence: TGCGCCAGCAGCCAAGAGTACCACGGGGGACAAATCTACAATGAGCAGTTCTTC. Translating it yields CASSQEYHGGQIYNEQFF. This chain connects TRBV4-3 to TRBJ2-1; TRBD1 or TRBD2 may be the D gene (6 bases each). CDR1 and CDR2 (germline): LGHNA, YSLEER. The CDR3 sequence is 18 residues long. V gave up 0 bases and J gave up 3 bases, with 18 bases separating them.

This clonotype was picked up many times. CDR3 sequence reads: CASRLTSLAPQETQYF. As DNA, the CDR3 is TGCGCCAGCAGATTGACGTCACTAGCTCCCCAAGAGACCCAGTACTTC. This chain joins TRBV5-1 and TRBJ2-5, with D possibly TRBD2 on 6 matching bases. This CDR3 comprises 16 residues. The V gene lost 5 bases and the J gene lost 1 base, with 18 bases spanning the gap. The germline gives CDR1 SGHRS, CDR2 YFSETQ.

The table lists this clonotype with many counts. The CDR3 nucleotides read TGTGCCAGCAGTGAATACGCAGGGGCCTACGAGCAGTACTTC. Amino acid sequence: CASSEYAGAYEQYF. The V call is TRBV25-1, the J call TRBJ2-7, with D possibly matching TRBD1 (6 bases). From germline, CDR1 is MGHDK and CDR2 SYGVNS. The CDR3 is made up of 14 amino acids. Trimming took off 0 bases at V and 2 bases at J, with 8 bases between the two ends.

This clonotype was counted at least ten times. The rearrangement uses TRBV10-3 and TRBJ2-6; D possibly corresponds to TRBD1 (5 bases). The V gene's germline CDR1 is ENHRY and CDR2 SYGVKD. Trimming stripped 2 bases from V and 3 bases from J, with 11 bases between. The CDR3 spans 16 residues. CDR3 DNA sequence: TGTGCCATCAGTGAGGCAGGGTCTGGTGGGGCCAACGTCCTGACTTTC. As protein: CAISEAGSGGANVLTF.

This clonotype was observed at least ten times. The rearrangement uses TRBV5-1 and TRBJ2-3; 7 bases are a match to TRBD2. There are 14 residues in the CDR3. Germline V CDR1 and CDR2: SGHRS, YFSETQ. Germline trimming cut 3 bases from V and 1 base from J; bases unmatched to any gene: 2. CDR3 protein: CASSSLAGTDTQYF. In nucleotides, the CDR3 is TGCGCCAGCAGCTCCCTAGCGGGCACAGATACGCAGTATTTT.

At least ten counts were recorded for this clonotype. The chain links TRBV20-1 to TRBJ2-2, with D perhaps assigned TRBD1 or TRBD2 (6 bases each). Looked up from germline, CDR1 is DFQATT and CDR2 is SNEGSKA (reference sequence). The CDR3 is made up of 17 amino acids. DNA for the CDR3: TGCAGGAAATCTTTGGGGGGCAAATCGGGCTCCGGCGGGGAGCTGTTTTTT. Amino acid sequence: CRKSLGGKSGSGGELFF.

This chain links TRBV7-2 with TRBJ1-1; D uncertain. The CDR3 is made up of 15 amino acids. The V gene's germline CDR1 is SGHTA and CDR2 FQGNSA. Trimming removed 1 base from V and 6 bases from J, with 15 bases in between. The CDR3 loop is CASSLGGERSSEAFF. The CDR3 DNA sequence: TGTGCCAGCAGCTTAGGGGGAGAGCGGTCCTCTGAAGCTTTCTTT.

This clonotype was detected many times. The CDR3 nucleotides read TGTGCCTCAGCCTCACCGGGACCGGGGGCTGAGCAGTTCTTC. Translation: CASASPGPGAEQFF. The chain recombines TRBV19 with TRBJ2-1, with D perhaps assigned TRBD1 or TRBD2 (6 bases each). CDR1 is LNHDA and CDR2 is SQIVND in the germline V gene (reference sequence). The V gene lost 11 bases and the J gene lost 9 bases, with 23 bases spanning the gap. The CDR3 is 14 residues long.

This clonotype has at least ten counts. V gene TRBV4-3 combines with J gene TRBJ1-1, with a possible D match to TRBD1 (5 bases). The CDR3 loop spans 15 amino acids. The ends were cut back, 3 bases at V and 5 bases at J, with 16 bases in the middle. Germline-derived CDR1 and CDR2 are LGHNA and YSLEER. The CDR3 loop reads CASSQDSAGGTEAFF. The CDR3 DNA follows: TGCGCCAGCAGCCAGGACTCAGCGGGGGGGACTGAAGCTTTCTTT.

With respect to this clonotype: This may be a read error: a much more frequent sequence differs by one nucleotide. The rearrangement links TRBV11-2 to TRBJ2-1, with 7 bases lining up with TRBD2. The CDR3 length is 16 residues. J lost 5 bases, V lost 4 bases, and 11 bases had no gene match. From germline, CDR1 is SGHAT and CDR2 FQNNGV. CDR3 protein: CASSSYRGDSHNEQFF. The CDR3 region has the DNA TGTGCCAGCAGCTCCTATCGGGGGGATAGTCACAATGAGCAGTTCTTC.